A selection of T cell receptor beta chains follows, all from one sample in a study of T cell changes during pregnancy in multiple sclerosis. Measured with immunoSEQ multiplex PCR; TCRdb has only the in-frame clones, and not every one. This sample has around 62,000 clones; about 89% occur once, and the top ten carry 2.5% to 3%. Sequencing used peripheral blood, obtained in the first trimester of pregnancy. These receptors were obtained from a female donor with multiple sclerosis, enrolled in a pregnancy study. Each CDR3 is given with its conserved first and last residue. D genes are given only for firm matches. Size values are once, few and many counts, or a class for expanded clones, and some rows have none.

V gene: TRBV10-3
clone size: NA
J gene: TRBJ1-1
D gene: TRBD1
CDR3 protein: CAISELQGQGAGTEAFF
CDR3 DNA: TGTGCCATCAGTGAGTTACAAGGACAGGGGGCGGGCACTGAAGCTTTCTTT

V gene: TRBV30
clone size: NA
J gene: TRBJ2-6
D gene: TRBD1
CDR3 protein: CAWSFKTGSSSGANVLTF
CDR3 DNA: TGTGCCTGGAGTTTTAAGACAGGGAGCAGTTCTGGGGCCAACGTCCTGACTTTC

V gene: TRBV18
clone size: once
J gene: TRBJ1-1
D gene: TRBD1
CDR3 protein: CASSPIPQGTGGSMNTEAFF
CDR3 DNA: TGTGCCAGCTCACCAATCCCGCAGGGGACAGGGGGTTCCATGAACACTGAAGCTTTCTTT

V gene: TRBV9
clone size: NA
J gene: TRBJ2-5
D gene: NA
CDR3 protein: CASSVGTVVQETQYF
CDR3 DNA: TGTGCCAGCAGCGTAGGCACTGTTGTACAAGAGACCCAGTACTTC

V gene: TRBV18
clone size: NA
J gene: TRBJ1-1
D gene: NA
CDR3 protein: CASSRTADTEAFF
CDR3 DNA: TGTGCCAGCTCACGGACAGCCGACACTGAAGCTTTCTTT

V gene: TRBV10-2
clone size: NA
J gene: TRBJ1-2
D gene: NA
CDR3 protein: CASRDSSPANYGYTF
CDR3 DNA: TGCGCCAGCAGGGACTCAAGCCCTGCTAACTATGGCTACACCTTC

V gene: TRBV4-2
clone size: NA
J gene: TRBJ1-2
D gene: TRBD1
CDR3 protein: CASSQVGIITGGSPLFLPNYGYTF
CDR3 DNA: TGTGCCAGCAGCCAAGTAGGGATTATTACAGGGGGCTCCCCTCTTTTTCTCCCTAACTATGGCTACACCTTC

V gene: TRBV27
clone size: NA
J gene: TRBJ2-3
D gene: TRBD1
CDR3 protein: CASGTGTDTQYF
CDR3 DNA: TGTGCCAGCGGGACAGGCACAGATACGCAGTATTTT

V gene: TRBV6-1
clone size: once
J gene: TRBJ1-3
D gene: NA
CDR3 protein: CASSEAAGISSGNTIYF
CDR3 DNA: TGTGCCAGCAGTGAAGCCGCGGGTATCTCTTCTGGAAACACCATATATTTT

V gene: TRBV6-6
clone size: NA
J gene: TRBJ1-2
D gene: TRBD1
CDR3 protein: CASSSDRDYGYTF
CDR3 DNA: TGTGCCAGCAGTTCTGACAGGGATTATGGCTACACCTTC

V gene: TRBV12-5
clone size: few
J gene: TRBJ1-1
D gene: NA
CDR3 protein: CASGLSRGWGTEAFF
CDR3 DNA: TGTGCTAGTGGCTTGTCCAGGGGTTGGGGGACTGAAGCTTTCTTT

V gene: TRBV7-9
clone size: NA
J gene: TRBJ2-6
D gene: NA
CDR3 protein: CASSRTYFPSGANVLTF
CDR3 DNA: TGTGCCAGCAGCCGAACATATTTCCCCTCTGGGGCCAACGTCCTGACTTTC

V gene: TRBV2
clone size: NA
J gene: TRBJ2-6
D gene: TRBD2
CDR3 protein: CASSEGGGLLAF
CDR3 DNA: TGTGCCAGCAGTGAAGGCGGGGGGCTTCTGGCTTTC

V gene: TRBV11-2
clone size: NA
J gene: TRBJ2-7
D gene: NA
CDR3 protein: CASSFWQAIVTYEQYF
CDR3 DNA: TGTGCCAGCAGCTTTTGGCAGGCCATCGTAACCTACGAGCAGTACTTC

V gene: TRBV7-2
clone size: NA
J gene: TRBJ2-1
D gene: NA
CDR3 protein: CASSSTLVDEQFF
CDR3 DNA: TGTGCCAGCAGCTCCACACTAGTAGATGAGCAGTTCTTC

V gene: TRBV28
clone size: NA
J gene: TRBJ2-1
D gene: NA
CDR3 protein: CASSFGRRDQKQNEQFF
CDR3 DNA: TGTGCCAGCAGTTTTGGGAGGCGGGACCAAAAACAAAATGAGCAGTTCTTC

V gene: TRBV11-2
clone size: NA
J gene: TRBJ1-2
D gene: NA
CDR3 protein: CASSLRQSYGYTF
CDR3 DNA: TGTGCCAGCAGCTTAAGACAGAGCTATGGCTACACCTTC

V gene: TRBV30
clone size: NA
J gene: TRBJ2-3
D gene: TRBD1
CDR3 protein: CAWGALQGLTDTQYF
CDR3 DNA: TGTGCCTGGGGCGCCTTACAGGGGCTCACAGATACGCAGTATTTT

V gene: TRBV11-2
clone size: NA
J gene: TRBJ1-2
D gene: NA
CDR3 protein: CASSTNWGGYGYTF
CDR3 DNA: TGTGCCAGCAGCACGAACTGGGGGGGATATGGCTACACCTTC

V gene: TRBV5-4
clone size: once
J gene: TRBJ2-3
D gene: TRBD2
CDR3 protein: CASSFKRGGSTDTQYF
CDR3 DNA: TGTGCCAGCAGCTTCAAGCGGGGGGGAAGCACAGATACGCAGTATTTT

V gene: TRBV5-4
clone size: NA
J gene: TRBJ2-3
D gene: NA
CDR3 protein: CASSLGQISTDTQYF
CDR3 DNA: TGTGCCAGCAGCTTGGGGCAGATTAGCACAGATACGCAGTATTTT

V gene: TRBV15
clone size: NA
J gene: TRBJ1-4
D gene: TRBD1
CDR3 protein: CATSRSSTGSNEKLFF
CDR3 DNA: TGTGCCACCAGCAGATCTTCGACAGGGTCTAATGAAAAACTGTTTTTT

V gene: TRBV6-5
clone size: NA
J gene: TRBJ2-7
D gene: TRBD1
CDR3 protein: CASSSPWDSYEQYF
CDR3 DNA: TGTGCCAGCAGTTCGCCTTGGGACAGTTACGAGCAGTACTTC

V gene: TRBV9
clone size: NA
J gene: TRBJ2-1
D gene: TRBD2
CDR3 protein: CASSVDGRASGGLYNEQFF
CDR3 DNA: TGTGCCAGCAGCGTAGATGGGAGGGCTAGCGGGGGCCTTTACAATGAGCAGTTCTTC

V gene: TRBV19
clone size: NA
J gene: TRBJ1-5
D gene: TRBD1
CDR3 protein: CASKDRGNQPQHF
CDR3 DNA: TGTGCCAGTAAAGACAGGGGCAATCAGCCCCAGCATTTT

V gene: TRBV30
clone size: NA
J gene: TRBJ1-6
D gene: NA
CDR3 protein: CAWLTGNRDNSPLHF
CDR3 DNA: TGTGCCTGGCTAACAGGGAATCGTGATAATTCACCCCTCCACTTT